The 31 T cell receptor beta chains given below trace back to one sample, sequenced in a study of blood T cell repertoires in COVID-19. Repertoires were generated with immunoSEQ multiplex PCR, while TCRdb's copy carries only in-frame clones and drops some. Of roughly 150,000 clones in the sample, around four fifths were seen once. Sequenced sample: peripheral blood. Receptors were obtained from a woman aged 80 or older with COVID-19, enrolled during active disease.

Comment on this clone: In the same sample, other DNA sequences code for this CDR3. This chain joins TRBV3-1 (or the pseudogene TRBV3-2) and TRBJ2-1, with D perhaps matching TRBD2 (6 bases). V gave up 3 bases and J gave up 10 bases, with 7 bases separating them. CDR1 and CDR2 from the germline V gene are LGHDT and YNNKEL (reference sequence). The CDR3 sequence is 11 residues long. CDR3 amino acids: CASSQGGEQFF. The CDR3 DNA reads TGTGCCAGCAGCCAGGGAGGAGAGCAGTTCTTC.

The CDR3 sequence: CASSEGDRVYGYTF. The CDR3 DNA sequence: TGTGCCAGCAGTGAAGGAGACAGGGTCTATGGCTACACCTTC. The J gene is TRBJ1-2, the V gene TRBV6-1, with 7 bases that match TRBD1. Germline-derived CDR1 and CDR2 are MNHNS and SASEGT. The junction had 3 bases not matched to a gene; V was cut back by 1 base and J by 4 bases. The CDR3 sequence is 14 residues long.

The chain joins TRBV7-3 to TRBJ2-2, with D perhaps TRBD2 (5 bases). The V end lost 2 bases, the J end lost 1 base, and 11 bases lay between the germline ends. CDR1 and CDR2 (germline): SGHTA, FQGTGA. The CDR3 spans 16 residues. CDR3 loop: CASSLGLGGNTGELFF. The CDR3 DNA reads as TGTGCCAGCAGCTTAGGGCTCGGAGGGAACACCGGGGAGCTGTTTTTT.

The chain is built from TRBV5-1 and TRBJ1-5, with D maybe TRBD1 (5 bases). This CDR3 is 13 amino acids long. V was shortened by 5 bases and J by 3 bases, with 9 bases between the two germline ends. CDR1 SGHRS and CDR2 YFSETQ come from the germline V gene. For the CDR3, the DNA is TGCGCCAGCAGTGAAGGGGACAATCAGCCCCAGCATTTT. Translation gives CASSEGDNQPQHF.

This clone was observed a handful of times. The V and J genes are TRBV12-5 and TRBJ1-3, with D unclear. There are 13 residues in the CDR3. Per the germline V gene, CDR1 is LGHNT and CDR2 is FRNRAP. Between the trimmed V and J ends, which lost 7 bases and 2 bases, there was a span of 9 bases. This chain's CDR3 is CASAIGTGNTIYF. In DNA form, the CDR3 reads TGTGCTAGTGCCATTGGCACTGGAAACACCATATATTTT.

Of note for this clone: Its ends do not fully match the called genes, so a read error is possible. Other DNA sequences within the sample encode an identical CDR3. This chain uses TRBV28 with TRBJ1-3, with a weak D call TRBD1 (5 bases). From germline, CDR1 is MDHEN and CDR2 SYDVKM. The CDR3 length is 15 residues. Here the CDR3 reads CATGIGVTAGNTIYF. CDR3 DNA: TGTGCCACAGGTATAGGGGTTACCGCTGGAAATACCATATATTTT. The variable domain in full, completed from reference TRBV28 and TRBJ1-3, reads DVKVTQSSRYLVKRTGEKVFLECVQDMDHENMFWYRQDPGLGLRLIYFSYDVKMKEKGDIPEGYSVSREKKERFSLILESASTNQTSMYLCATGIGVTAGNTIYFGEGSWLTVV.

The rearrangement links TRBV5-5 to TRBJ1-4, with a possible D match to TRBD1 (5 bases). V was clipped by 4 bases and J by 8 bases, with 9 bases between them. CDR3 length equals 12 residues. CDR1 SGHKS and CDR2 YYEKEE come from the germline V gene (reference sequence). The CDR3 DNA reads as TGTGCCAGCAGCCCGTCAGGGGAAAAACTGTTTTTT. Translating gives CASSPSGEKLFF.

J is TRBJ2-7 and V is TRBV7-2; 11 bases agree with TRBD2. Germline V lookup: CDR1 SGHTA, CDR2 FQGNSA. The ends lost 5 bases at V and 0 bases at J; junction bases unmatched: 3. This CDR3 has 15 amino acids. The CDR3 here is CASSTGLADSYEQYF. The CDR3 bases are TGTGCCAGCAGCACGGGACTAGCGGACTCCTACGAGCAGTACTTC.

The V and J genes are TRBV6-5 and TRBJ2-1, with D tentatively TRBD1 (6 bases). Germline V gene lookup returns CDR1 MNHEY and CDR2 SVGAGI. The CDR3 is 13 residues long. Trimming took 6 bases from V and 7 from J, leaving 13 bases between them. The CDR3 sequence: CASRTQGSNEQFF. The CDR3 DNA sequence: TGTGCCAGCAGGACACAGGGCTCAAATGAGCAGTTCTTC.

The sample holds one count of this clone. The chain joins TRBV7-9 to TRBJ1-1, with TRBD1 as a possible D gene (6 bases). Per the germline V gene, CDR1 is SEHNR and CDR2 is FQNEAQ (reference sequence). Trimming removed 1 base from V and 1 base from J, with 13 bases in between. The CDR3 contains 16 residues. CDR3 sequence reads: CASSLDGQIPNTEAFF. Here the CDR3 DNA reads TGTGCCAGCAGCTTAGACGGACAGATACCGAACACTGAAGCTTTCTTT.

The chain couples TRBV5-1 to TRBJ1-3, with 9 bases fitting TRBD1. Germline V gene sequence: CDR1 SGHRS, CDR2 YFSETQ. This CDR3 is 19 amino acids long. The junction had 14 bases not matched to a gene; V was cut back by 4 bases and J by 0 bases. This CDR3 reads CASSPVRTGDPSSGNTIYF. The CDR3 DNA reads as TGCGCCAGCAGCCCAGTAAGGACAGGGGACCCGAGCTCTGGAAACACCATATATTTT.

This chain connects TRBV6-6 to TRBJ2-1; TRBD2 agrees at 8 bases. This CDR3 has 16 amino acids. CDR1 MNHNY and CDR2 SVGAGI come from the germline V gene (reference sequence). Trimming cost V 4 bases and J 8 bases; bases outside gene matches: 13. The DNA of the CDR3 is TGTGCCAGCAGTTTCGAGCCGGGACTAGAGGTCGATGAGCAGTTCTTC. It specifies CASSFEPGLEVDEQFF.

This chain links TRBV5-1 with TRBJ1-3; tentative D call: TRBD1 (5 bases). This CDR3 is 14 amino acids long. Between the trimmed V and J ends, which lost 4 bases and 0 bases, there was a span of 8 bases. CDR1 and CDR2 from the germline V gene are SGHRS and YFSETQ. CDR3 loop: CASSDDSSGNTIYF. CDR3 in DNA: TGCGCCAGCAGCGACGACAGCTCTGGAAACACCATATATTTT.

The V and J genes are TRBV5-1 and TRBJ2-5; possible D gene TRBD2, 6 bases. Looked up from germline, CDR1 is SGHRS and CDR2 is YFSETQ. The length of the CDR3 is 13 residues. The V gene lost 4 bases and the J gene lost 5 bases, with 12 bases spanning the gap. The CDR3 region is CASSARDLETQYF. DNA of the CDR3: TGCGCCAGCAGCGCCAGGGACTTGGAGACCCAGTACTTC.

This clone was seen a handful of times. V gene TRBV7-9 combines with J gene TRBJ1-4; no clear D gene. From germline, CDR1 is SEHNR and CDR2 FQNEAQ (reference sequence). The V end was cut by 3 bases, the J end by 5 bases, with 7 bases between. CDR3 length equals 13 residues. The CDR3 is CASSFGQNEKLFF. CDR3 nucleotides: TGTGCCAGCAGCTTTGGCCAGAATGAAAAACTGTTTTTT.

V gene TRBV2 combines with J gene TRBJ1-1; 8 positions match TRBD1. CDR3 size: 12 residues. J was trimmed by 4 bases and V by 11 bases; bases with no gene match: 6. Germline V gene lookup returns CDR1 SNHLY and CDR2 FYNNEI. DNA for the CDR3: TGTGCCGGGGGACAGGAGTTCACTGAAGCTTTCTTT. It encodes CAGGQEFTEAFF. The full variable domain, completed using reference TRBV2 and TRBJ1-1, is EPEVTQTPSHQVTQMGQEVILRCVPISNHLYFYWYRQILGQKVEFLVSFYNNEISEKSEIFDDQFSVERPDGSNFTLKIRSTKLEDSAMYFCAGGQEFTEAFFGQGTRLTVV.

CDR3 sequence reads: CASSQGLIPYEQYF. In DNA, the CDR3 is TGTGCCAGCAGCCAGGGACTAATCCCCTACGAGCAGTACTTC. This chain joins TRBV14 and TRBJ2-7, with TRBD2 matching over 7 bases. This CDR3 region has 14 residues. J gave up 2 bases and V 3 bases, and 4 bases lay outside the gene matches. Germline values: CDR1 SGHDN, CDR2 FVKESK.

The chain links TRBV19 to TRBJ2-7, with D perhaps matching TRBD1 (6 bases). CDR3 size: 14 residues. The V gene lost 6 bases and the J gene lost 5 bases, with 17 bases spanning the gap. Germline-derived CDR1 and CDR2 are LNHDA and SQIVND (reference sequence). CDR3 DNA sequence: TGTGCCAGTAGCGAAGGGGGTTATAGCGACGAGCAGTACTTC. Translated, it gives CASSEGGYSDEQYF.

This chain links TRBV5-1 with TRBJ2-1; D ambiguous. With 4 bases removed from V and 11 bases from J, the gap between germline ends came to 7 bases. The germline CDR1 and CDR2 sequences are SGHRS and YFSETQ. The length of the CDR3 is 10 residues. The CDR3 bases are TGCGCCAGCAGCCCTCACAAGCAGTTCTTC. Translated: CASSPHKQFF.

The chain combines TRBV7-3 with TRBJ2-3; a weak D match, TRBD2 (5 bases). Germline V CDR1 and CDR2: SGHTA, FQGTGA. The ends were cut back, 7 bases at V and 4 bases at J, with 21 bases in the middle. The CDR3 totals 16 residues. CDR3 sequence (DNA): TGTGCCAGCACCAACTTGGGCCTAGCTGTTGCAGATACGCAGTATTTT. Its translation is CASTNLGLAVADTQYF.

The V gene is TRBV11-2, the J gene TRBJ1-2; 7 bases line up with TRBD1. V lost 5 bases and J lost 2; bases outside the gene matches: 5. This CDR3 has 14 amino acids. Germline loops: CDR1 SGHAT, CDR2 FQNNGV. The CDR3 is CASSLGQQNYGYTF. As DNA, the CDR3 is TGTGCCAGCAGCCTGGGACAGCAGAACTATGGCTACACCTTC.

The rearrangement links TRBV28 to TRBJ2-7; the D gene is possibly TRBD1 (6 bases). Germline CDR1 is MDHEN and CDR2 is SYDVKM. The CDR3 extends over 17 amino acids. V lost 8 bases to trimming and J lost 2 bases, with 25 bases between them. The CDR3 is CASATSVGDKRPYEQYF. Written as DNA, the CDR3 is TGTGCCAGCGCCACCTCGGTAGGGGACAAACGCCCCTACGAGCAGTACTTC.

The rearrangement links TRBV2 to TRBJ2-2, with TRBD2 identical over 10 bases. The germline V gene encodes CDR1 SNHLY and CDR2 FYNNEI. This CDR3 has 17 amino acids. Trimming removed 7 bases from V and 4 bases from J; junction bases left unmatched: 12. CDR3 DNA sequence: TGTGCCAGCACGAGGGCTAGCGGGGGAGCCAGCACCGGGGAGCTGTTTTTT. Translated, it gives CASTRASGGASTGELFF.

This chain joins TRBV30 and TRBJ1-1; D remains ambiguous. The CDR3 is made up of 13 amino acids. V shed 2 bases and J shed 7 bases, with 14 bases lying between them. Germline values: CDR1 GTSNPN, CDR2 SVGIG (reference sequence). CDR3 in amino acids: CAWSSFNRGEAFF. As DNA, the CDR3 is TGTGCCTGGAGTTCCTTTAACCGGGGTGAAGCTTTCTTT.

The chain joins TRBV24-1 to TRBJ2-1; 7 bases align to TRBD2. V gave up 1 base and J gave up 9 bases; unmatched junction bases: 14. From germline, CDR1 is KGHDR and CDR2 SFDVKD. The CDR3 is 17 amino acids. In DNA form, the CDR3 reads TGTGCCACCAGTGATTTCGGGGGGTCCGCTTTACGTACTGAGCAGTTCTTC. Protein product: CATSDFGGSALRTEQFF.

The CDR3 DNA reads as TGTGCCAGCAGTCGGGGGGGTACCGGGGAGCTGTTTTTT. Amino acid sequence: CASSRGGTGELFF. The chain joins TRBV3-1 (or the pseudogene TRBV3-2) to TRBJ2-2; 8 bases line up with TRBD2. The CDR3 is 13 residues long. CDR1 LGHDT and CDR2 YNNKEL come from the germline V gene (reference sequence). The V gene end was trimmed by 6 bases and the J gene end by 5 bases; junction bases not matched to a gene: 2.

The chain employs TRBV7-8 and TRBJ1-2, with 10 bases that match TRBD1. The V segment lost 4 bases and the J segment 4 bases; nucleotides outside the gene matches: 3. The CDR3 runs to 14 residues. CDR1 is SGHVS, CDR2 FQNEAQ, per germline. The CDR3 protein is CASSSGQGGYGYTF. In DNA form, the CDR3 reads TGTGCCAGCAGCTCTGGACAGGGGGGCTATGGCTACACCTTC.

This chain uses TRBV27 with TRBJ1-2; TRBD1 agrees at 7 bases. Germline trimming cut 5 bases from V and 7 bases from J; bases unmatched to any gene: 7. From germline, CDR1 is MNHEY and CDR2 SMNVEV (reference sequence). The CDR3 covers 13 residues. CDR3 residues: CASSLIGGSGYTF. The CDR3 coding sequence is TGTGCCAGCAGTCTGATAGGGGGCTCTGGCTACACCTTC.

This clone was observed a few times. The gene calls are TRBV5-1 and TRBJ1-6; 7 bases match TRBD1. V lost 5 bases to trimming and J lost 7 bases; unmatched junction nucleotides: 6. There are 14 residues in the CDR3. Germline-derived CDR1 and CDR2 are SGHRS and YFSETQ. The CDR3 DNA reads as TGCGCCAGCAGACTAGGGACAGCCAATTCACCCCTCCACTTT. Amino acid sequence: CASRLGTANSPLHF.

The chain couples TRBV6-2 or TRBV6-3 to TRBJ1-1; D perhaps matches TRBD1 (5 bases). CDR3 size: 13 residues. Germline values: CDR1 MNHEY, CDR2 SVGEGT. Trimming stripped 5 bases from V and 4 bases from J, with 11 bases between. This chain's CDR3 is CASSTTVPTEAFF. The CDR3 DNA sequence: TGTGCCAGCAGTACGACAGTGCCCACTGAAGCTTTCTTT.

The V gene is TRBV9, the J gene TRBJ2-1; D might be TRBD2 (5 bases). V lost 0 bases and J 7 bases, leaving 11 bases between the germline ends. CDR3 size: 14 residues. CDR1 is SGDLS, CDR2 YYNGEE, per germline. CDR3 sequence reads: CASSVVGSGNEQFF. The CDR3 DNA reads as TGTGCCAGCAGCGTAGTAGGTTCGGGGAATGAGCAGTTCTTC.